This TCR beta chain was sequenced in a study of CD8 T cells in ankylosing spondylitis. The CDR3 is 15 residues long. Trimming pared 0 bases from V and 2 bases from J, leaving 9 bases between. Germline lookup yields CDR1 SGDLS and CDR2 YYNGEE. TCR beta libraries were made by quantitative 5'-RACE with molecular barcodes. TCRdb re-called the 5' RACE reads with MiXCR, one entry per CDR3 protein. The table has about 320,000 distinct CDR3 sequences, approximately 10% seen once; the top ten hold roughly 9%. This clonotype was counted ten times or more. This TCR came from a female donor with ankylosing spondylitis or in good health (not recorded which). The genes are TRBV9 and TRBJ2-1; D gene ambiguous. Sequencing used blood, either unsorted or a sorted T cell fraction (not recorded which). The chain's CDR3 is CASSVGTLAYNEQFF. CDR3 DNA: TGTGCCAGCAGCGTAGGGACGTTGGCCTACAATGAGCAGTTCTTC.